This T cell receptor (beta chain) was sequenced for a study of Ad26.COV2.S vaccination and SARS-CoV-2 variants. The CDR3 extends over 13 amino acids. Trimming pared 2 bases from V and 3 bases from J, leaving 6 bases between. Here immunoSEQ multiplex PCR was the method, and the copy in TCRdb shows in-frame clones only, minus some. The sample contains roughly 150,000 clones, 86% of which appear only once. The sequencing used peripheral blood, collected after recovery from COVID-19. The sequence derives from a human donor who had recovered from COVID-19. This chain links TRBV12-3 or TRBV12-4 with TRBJ2-3, with D unresolved. The CDR3: CASSLSLTDTQYF. The CDR3 nucleotides are TGTGCCAGCAGTTTAAGTCTGACAGATACGCAGTATTTT.